This T cell receptor beta chain emerged from a study of T cells in localized non-small cell lung cancer. General observations from the study: It was uninvolved adjacent lung that showed the highest T cell clonality, exceeding tumor. The study detected a median around 57 of the top 100 tumor clones in adjacent lung.

Germline CDR1 SGHNT, CDR2 YENEEA. Trimming removed 6 bases from V and 1 base from J, with 13 bases in between. This CDR3 region has 15 residues. Clones were read by immunoSEQ multiplex PCR, and TCRdb kept only the in-frame ones, dropping some. The sample lists 2,500 to 3,000 clones, about 20% seen once, with about 15% in the top ten. This clone is labeled medium-sized (0.01 to 0.1%). Antigen unknown. The chain has TRBV11-3 and TRBJ1-5, with D perhaps TRBD1 (5 bases). This sequence originates from a woman aged 40-69 years with stage I lung adenocarcinoma. The source was lung tumor tissue, collected before any cancer treatment. For the CDR3, the DNA is TGTGCCAGCAGTCCCAGGAGGGGAAGCAATCAGCCCCAGCATTTT. Translated, it gives CASSPRRGSNQPQHF.